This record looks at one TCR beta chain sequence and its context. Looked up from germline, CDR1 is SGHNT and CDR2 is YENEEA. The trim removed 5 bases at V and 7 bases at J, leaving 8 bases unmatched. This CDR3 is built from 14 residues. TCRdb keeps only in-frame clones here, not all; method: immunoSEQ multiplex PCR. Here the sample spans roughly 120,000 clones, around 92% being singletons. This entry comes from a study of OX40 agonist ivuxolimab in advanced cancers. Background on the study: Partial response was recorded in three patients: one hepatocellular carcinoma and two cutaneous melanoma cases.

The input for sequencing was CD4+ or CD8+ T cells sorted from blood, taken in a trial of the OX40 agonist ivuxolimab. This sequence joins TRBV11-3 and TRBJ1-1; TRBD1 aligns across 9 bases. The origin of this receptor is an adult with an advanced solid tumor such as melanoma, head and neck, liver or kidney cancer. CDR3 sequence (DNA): TGTGCCAGCAGCCAGGGACAGGGCAACTTTGAAGCTTTCTTT. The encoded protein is CASSQGQGNFEAFF.